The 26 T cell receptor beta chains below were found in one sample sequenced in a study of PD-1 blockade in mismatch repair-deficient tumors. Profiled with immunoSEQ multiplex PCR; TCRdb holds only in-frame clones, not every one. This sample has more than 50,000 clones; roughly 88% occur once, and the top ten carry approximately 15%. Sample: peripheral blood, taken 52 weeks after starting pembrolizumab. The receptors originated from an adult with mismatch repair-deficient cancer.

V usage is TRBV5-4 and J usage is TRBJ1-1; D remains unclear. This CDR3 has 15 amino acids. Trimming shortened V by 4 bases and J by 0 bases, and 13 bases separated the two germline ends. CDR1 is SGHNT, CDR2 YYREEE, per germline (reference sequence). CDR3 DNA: TGTGCCAGCAGCACCACACAGAACTTGAACACTGAAGCTTTCTTT. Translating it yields CASSTTQNLNTEAFF.

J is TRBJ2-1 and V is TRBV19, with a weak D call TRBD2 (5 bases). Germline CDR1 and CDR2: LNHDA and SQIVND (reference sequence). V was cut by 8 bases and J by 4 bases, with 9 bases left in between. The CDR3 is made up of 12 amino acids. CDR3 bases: TGTGCCAGTTCGCCGGGGTACAATGAGCAGTTCTTC. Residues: CASSPGYNEQFF.

The CDR3 coding sequence is TGTGCCAGCAGCCCCTGGGCCTCTGGGGCCAACGTCCTGACTTTC. Its translation is CASSPWASGANVLTF. This sequence joins TRBV28 and TRBJ2-6; D ambiguous. CDR3 length equals 15 residues. The V gene lost 6 bases and the J gene lost 0 bases, with 9 bases spanning the gap. Per germline, CDR1 MDHEN and CDR2 SYDVKM.

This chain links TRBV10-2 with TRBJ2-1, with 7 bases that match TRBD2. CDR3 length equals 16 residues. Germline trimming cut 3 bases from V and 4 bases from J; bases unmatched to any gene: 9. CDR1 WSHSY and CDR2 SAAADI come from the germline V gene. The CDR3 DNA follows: TGCGCCAGCAGTGATGGTGGGAGCGGGGAATACAATGAGCAGTTCTTC. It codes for CASSDGGSGEYNEQFF.

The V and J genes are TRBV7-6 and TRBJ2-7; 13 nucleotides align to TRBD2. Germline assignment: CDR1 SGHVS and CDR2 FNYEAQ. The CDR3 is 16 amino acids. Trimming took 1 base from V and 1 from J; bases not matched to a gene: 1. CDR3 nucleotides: TGTGCCAGCAGCTTAGGGACTAGCGGGGGATCCTACGAGCAGTACTTC. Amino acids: CASSLGTSGGSYEQYF.

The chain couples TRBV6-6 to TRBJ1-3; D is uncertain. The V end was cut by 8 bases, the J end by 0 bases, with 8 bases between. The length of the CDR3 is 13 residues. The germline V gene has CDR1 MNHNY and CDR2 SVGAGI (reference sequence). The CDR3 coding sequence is TGTGCCAGCTACGGCAACTCTGGAAACACCATATATTTT. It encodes CASYGNSGNTIYF.

CDR3: CASSSLIAGRSETQYF. The CDR3 bases are TGTGCCAGCAGTTCCCTCATAGCGGGGCGATCAGAGACCCAGTACTTC. The chain has TRBV6-5 and TRBJ2-5; 8 bases agree with TRBD2. CDR3 length: 16 amino acids. With 4 bases clipped from V and 4 bases from J, the junction kept 11 bases outside the gene matches. Germline values: CDR1 MNHEY, CDR2 SVGAGI.

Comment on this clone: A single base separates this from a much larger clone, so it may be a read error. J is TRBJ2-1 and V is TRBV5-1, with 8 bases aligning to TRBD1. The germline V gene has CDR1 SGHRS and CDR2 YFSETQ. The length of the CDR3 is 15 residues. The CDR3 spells CASSLGTGNYNGQFF. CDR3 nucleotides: TGCGCCAGCAGCTTGGGGACAGGGAACTACAATGGGCAGTTCTTC.

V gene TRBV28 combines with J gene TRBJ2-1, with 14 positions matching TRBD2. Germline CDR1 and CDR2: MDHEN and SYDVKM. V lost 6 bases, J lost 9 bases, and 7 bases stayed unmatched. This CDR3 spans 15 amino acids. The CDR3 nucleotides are TGTGCCAGCAGCTCGCCGGGACTAGCGGGAGTTGAGCAGTTCTTC. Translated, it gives CASSSPGLAGVEQFF.

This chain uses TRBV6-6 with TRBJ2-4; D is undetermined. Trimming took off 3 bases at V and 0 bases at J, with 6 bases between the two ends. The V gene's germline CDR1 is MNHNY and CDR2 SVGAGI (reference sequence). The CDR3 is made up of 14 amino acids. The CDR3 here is CASSYTGAKNIQYF. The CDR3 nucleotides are TGTGCCAGCAGTTATACTGGAGCCAAAAACATTCAGTACTTC.

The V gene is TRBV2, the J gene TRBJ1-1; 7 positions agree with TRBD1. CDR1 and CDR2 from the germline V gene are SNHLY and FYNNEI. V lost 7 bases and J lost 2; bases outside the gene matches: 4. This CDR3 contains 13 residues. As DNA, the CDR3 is TGTGCCAGCACCCGACAGGGAAACACTGAAGCTTTCTTT. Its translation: CASTRQGNTEAFF.

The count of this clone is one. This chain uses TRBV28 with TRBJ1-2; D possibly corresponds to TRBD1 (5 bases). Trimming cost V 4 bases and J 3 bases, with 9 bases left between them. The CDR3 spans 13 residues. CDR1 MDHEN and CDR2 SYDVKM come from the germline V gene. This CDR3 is CASSSKGYYGYTF. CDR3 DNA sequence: TGTGCCAGCAGTTCCAAGGGGTACTATGGCTACACCTTC.

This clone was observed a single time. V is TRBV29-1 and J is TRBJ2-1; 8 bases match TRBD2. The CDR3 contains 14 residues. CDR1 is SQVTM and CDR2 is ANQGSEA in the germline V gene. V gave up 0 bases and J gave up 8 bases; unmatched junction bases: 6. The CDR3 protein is CSVEDQRERDEQFF. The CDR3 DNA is TGCAGCGTTGAAGATCAGCGGGAGAGGGATGAGCAGTTCTTC.

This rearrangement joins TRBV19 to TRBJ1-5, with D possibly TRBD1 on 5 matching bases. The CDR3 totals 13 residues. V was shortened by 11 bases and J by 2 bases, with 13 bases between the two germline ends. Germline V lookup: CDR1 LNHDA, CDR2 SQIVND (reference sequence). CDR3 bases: TGTGCCGCCTCATGGGGGGGCAATCAGCCCCAGCATTTT. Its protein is CAASWGGNQPQHF.

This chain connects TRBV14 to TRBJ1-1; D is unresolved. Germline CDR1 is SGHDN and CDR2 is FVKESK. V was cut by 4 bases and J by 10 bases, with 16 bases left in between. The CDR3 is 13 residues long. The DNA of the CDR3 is TGTGCCAGCAGCCCAATGGTCTCAACGGGAGCTTTCTTT. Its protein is CASSPMVSTGAFF.

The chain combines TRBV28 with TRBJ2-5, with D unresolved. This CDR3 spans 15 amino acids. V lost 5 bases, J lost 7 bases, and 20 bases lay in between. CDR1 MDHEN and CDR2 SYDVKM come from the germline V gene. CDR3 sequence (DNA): TGTGCCAGCAGTAACCTCCGAGACATCGAAGGGACCCAGTACTTC. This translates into CASSNLRDIEGTQYF.

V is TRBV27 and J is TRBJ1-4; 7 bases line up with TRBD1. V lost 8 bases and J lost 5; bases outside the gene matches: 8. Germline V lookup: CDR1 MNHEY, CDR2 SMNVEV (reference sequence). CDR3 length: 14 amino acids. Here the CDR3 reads CASGSGGGNEKLFF. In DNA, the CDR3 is TGTGCCAGCGGCTCAGGGGGGGGGAATGAAAAACTGTTTTTT. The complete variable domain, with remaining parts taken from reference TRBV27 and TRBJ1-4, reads EAQVTQNPRYLITVTGKKLTVTCSQNMNHEYMSWYRQDPGLGLRQIYYSMNVEVTDKGDVPEGYKVSRKEKRNFPLILESPSPNQTSLYFCASGSGGGNEKLFFGSGTQLSVL.

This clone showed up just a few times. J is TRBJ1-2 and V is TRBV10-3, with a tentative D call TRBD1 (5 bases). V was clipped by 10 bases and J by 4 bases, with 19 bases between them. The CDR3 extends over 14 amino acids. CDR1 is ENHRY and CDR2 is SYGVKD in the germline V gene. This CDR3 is CATQDTPRGYGYTF. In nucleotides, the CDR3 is TGTGCCACCCAGGACACCCCAAGGGGCTATGGCTACACCTTC.

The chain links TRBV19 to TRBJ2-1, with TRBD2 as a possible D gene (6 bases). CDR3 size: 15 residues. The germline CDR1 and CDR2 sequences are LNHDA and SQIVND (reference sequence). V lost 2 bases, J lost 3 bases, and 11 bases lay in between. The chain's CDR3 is CASSISSAGYNEQFF. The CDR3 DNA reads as TGTGCCAGTAGTATATCTAGCGCGGGCTACAATGAGCAGTTCTTC.

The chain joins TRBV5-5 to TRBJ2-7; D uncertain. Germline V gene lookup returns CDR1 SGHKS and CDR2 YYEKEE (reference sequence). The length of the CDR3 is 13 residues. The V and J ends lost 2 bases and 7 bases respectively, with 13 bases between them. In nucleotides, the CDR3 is TGTGCCAGCAGCTTATCCCCCGCTCGGGAGCAGTACTTC. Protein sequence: CASSLSPAREQYF.

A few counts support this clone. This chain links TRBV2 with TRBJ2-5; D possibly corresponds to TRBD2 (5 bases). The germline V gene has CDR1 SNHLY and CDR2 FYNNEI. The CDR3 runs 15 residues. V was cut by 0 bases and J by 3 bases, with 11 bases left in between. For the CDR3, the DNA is TGTGCCAGCAGTGAAGCGGATGGAGCGGAAGAGACCCAGTACTTC. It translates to CASSEADGAEETQYF.

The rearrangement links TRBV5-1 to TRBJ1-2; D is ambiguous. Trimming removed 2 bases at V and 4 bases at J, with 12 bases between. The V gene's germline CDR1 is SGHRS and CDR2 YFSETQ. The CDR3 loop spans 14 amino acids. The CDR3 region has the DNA TGCGCCAGCAGCTTCCCCGGGAACCCCTATGGCTACACCTTC. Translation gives CASSFPGNPYGYTF.

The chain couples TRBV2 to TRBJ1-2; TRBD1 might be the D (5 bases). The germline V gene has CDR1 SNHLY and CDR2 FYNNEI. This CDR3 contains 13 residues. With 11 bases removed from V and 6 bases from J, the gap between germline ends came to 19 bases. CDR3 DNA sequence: TGTGCCGGGGGGGGATGGGAGGACCATGGCTACACCTTC. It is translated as CAGGGWEDHGYTF.

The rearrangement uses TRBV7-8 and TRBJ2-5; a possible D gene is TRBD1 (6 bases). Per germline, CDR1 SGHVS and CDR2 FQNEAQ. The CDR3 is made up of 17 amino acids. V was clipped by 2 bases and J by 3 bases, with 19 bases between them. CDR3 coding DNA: TGTGCCAGCAGCTTACTCCCCCACGTAGACAGGAAAGAGACCCAGTACTTC. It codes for CASSLLPHVDRKETQYF. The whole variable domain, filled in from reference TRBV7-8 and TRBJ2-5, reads GAGVSQSPRYKVAKRGQDVALRCDPISGHVSLFWYQQALGQGPEFLTYFQNEAQLDKSGLPSDRFFAERPEGSVSTLKIQRTQQEDSAVYLCASSLLPHVDRKETQYFGPGTRLLVL.

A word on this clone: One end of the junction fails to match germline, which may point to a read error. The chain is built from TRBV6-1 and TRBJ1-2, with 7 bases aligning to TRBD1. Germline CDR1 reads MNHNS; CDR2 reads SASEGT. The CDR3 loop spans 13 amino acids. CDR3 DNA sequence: TGTGCCAGCAGAGAAGGGGGCGCCGGTGGCTACACCTTC. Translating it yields CASREGGAGGYTF.

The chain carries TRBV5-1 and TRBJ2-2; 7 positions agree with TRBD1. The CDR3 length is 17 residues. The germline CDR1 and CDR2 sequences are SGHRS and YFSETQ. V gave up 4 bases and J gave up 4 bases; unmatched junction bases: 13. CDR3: CASSRSGTERFTGELFF. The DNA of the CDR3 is TGCGCCAGCAGCAGATCCGGGACAGAACGGTTCACCGGGGAGCTGTTTTTT.